The 27 T cell receptor beta chains below come from one sample, sequenced in a study of cytomegalovirus exposure and HLA in healthy donors. The table came from immunoSEQ multiplex PCR; TCRdb's copy has only in-frame clones and leaves some out. This sample yields hundreds of thousands of clones, of which roughly 84% are seen a single time; roughly 2% belongs to the top ten. Input material: PBMCs. These receptor sequences come from a woman aged 18-29 years in good health and CMV-seropositive.

The rearrangement uses TRBV28 and TRBJ1-1, with D possibly TRBD1 on 6 matching bases. The germline CDR1 and CDR2 sequences are MDHEN and SYDVKM. Trimming took 3 bases from V and 3 from J, leaving 11 bases between them. CDR3 size: 14 residues. CDR3 nucleotide sequence: TGTGCCAGCAGTTTGCGGGGGCGCGACACTGAAGCTTTCTTT. As protein: CASSLRGRDTEAFF. Based on the CDR3 plus reference TRBV28 and TRBJ1-1, the full variable domain is DVKVTQSSRYLVKRTGEKVFLECVQDMDHENMFWYRQDPGLGLRLIYFSYDVKMKEKGDIPEGYSVSREKKERFSLILESASTNQTSMYLCASSLRGRDTEAFFGQGTRLTVV.

The chain employs TRBV5-6 and TRBJ2-1; D gene unclear. Germline V gene sequence: CDR1 SGHDT, CDR2 YYEEEE. The CDR3 extends over 12 amino acids. V gave up 6 bases and J gave up 8 bases, with 12 bases separating them. The CDR3 loop reads CASTFPGHEQFF. In DNA, the CDR3 is TGTGCCAGCACCTTCCCCGGTCATGAGCAGTTCTTC. The full variable domain, rest sourced from reference TRBV5-6 and TRBJ2-1, is DAGVTQSPTHLIKTRGQQVTLRCSPKSGHDTVSWYQQALGQGPQFIFQYYEEEERQRGNFPDRFSGHQFPNYSSELNVNALLLGDSALYLCASTFPGHEQFFGPGTRLTVL.

Notes on this clone: Other DNA sequences of this sample code for an identical CDR3. The chain uses TRBV29-1 and TRBJ2-5; possibly TRBD2 for D (5 bases). CDR1 is SQVTM and CDR2 is ANQGSEA in the germline V gene. The CDR3 is 12 amino acids. The V and J ends lost 6 bases and 2 bases respectively, with 10 bases between them. In DNA form, the CDR3 reads TGCAGCGTGACCTCGGGACAAGAGACCCAGTACTTC. Protein: CSVTSGQETQYF.

The rearrangement links TRBV5-4 to TRBJ1-5; D is unresolved. V dropped 0 bases and J dropped 1 base, with 5 bases sitting between them. This CDR3 is 14 amino acids long. Germline V gene sequence: CDR1 SGHNT, CDR2 YYREEE (reference sequence). CDR3 region: CASSLGASNQPQHF. The CDR3 nucleotides read TGTGCCAGCAGCTTGGGGGCCAGCAATCAGCCCCAGCATTTT.

In this sample, this clone turned up a few times. This chain links TRBV5-1 with TRBJ1-1; D gene uncertain. This CDR3 contains 11 residues. The V end was cut by 3 bases, the J end by 3 bases, with 3 bases between. Germline V lookup: CDR1 SGHRS, CDR2 YFSETQ. The CDR3 reads CASSSDTEAFF. CDR3 nucleotide sequence: TGCGCCAGCAGCTCTGACACTGAAGCTTTCTTT.

This clone has a handful of counts. This chain connects TRBV9 to TRBJ2-2; possible D gene TRBD2, 5 bases. The CDR3 has 13 residues. With 3 bases removed from V and 7 bases from J, the gap between germline ends came to 10 bases. The germline V gene encodes CDR1 SGDLS and CDR2 YYNGEE. This CDR3 is CASSEGVDGELFF. CDR3 nucleotide sequence: TGTGCCAGCAGCGAGGGAGTTGACGGGGAGCTGTTTTTT.

The chain combines TRBV7-3 with TRBJ2-1; 12 bases are shared with TRBD2. The CDR3 runs to 16 residues. V shed 4 bases and J 4 bases; nucleotides not matched to a gene: 5. Germline V gives CDR1 SGHTA, CDR2 FQGTGA. CDR3 DNA sequence: TGTGCCAGCAGCTCCCTAGGACTAGCGGGATACAATGAGCAGTTCTTC. Protein: CASSSLGLAGYNEQFF. Using reference TRBV7-3 and TRBJ2-1 for the parts outside the CDR3, the full variable domain is GAGVSQTPSNKVTEKGKYVELRCDPISGHTALYWYRQSLGQGPEFLIYFQGTGAADDSGLPNDRFFAVRPEGSVSTLKIQRTERGDSAVYLCASSSLGLAGYNEQFFGPGTRLTVL.

This clone was found a few times. This CDR3 is CASSLILEGNEQFF. The CDR3 nucleotides read TGTGCCAGCAGTTTGATCTTGGAGGGCAATGAGCAGTTCTTC. The V and J genes are TRBV27 and TRBJ2-1, with D possibly TRBD2 on 6 matching bases. Germline V CDR1 and CDR2: MNHEY, SMNVEV (reference sequence). The CDR3 has 14 amino acids. Deletions cut 3 bases from V and 6 bases from J, with 12 bases between.

The rearrangement joins TRBV29-1 to TRBJ1-2, with TRBD1 matching 7 bases. The J segment lost 10 bases and the V segment lost 2 bases, leaving 7 bases of the junction unmatched. Per germline, CDR1 SQVTM and CDR2 ANQGSEA. The CDR3 is made up of 12 amino acids. CDR3 sequence: CSVESTGEDYTF. CDR3 DNA: TGCAGCGTTGAATCAACAGGGGAGGACTACACCTTC.

J is TRBJ1-2 and V is TRBV27; D is unclear. V was trimmed by 5 bases and J by 8 bases, leaving 21 bases between them. Germline V gene data show CDR1 as MNHEY and CDR2 as SMNVEV (reference sequence). The CDR3 runs 15 residues. CDR3 sequence: CASSQTGEEGSGYTF. CDR3 nucleotides: TGTGCCAGCAGTCAAACCGGAGAAGAGGGTAGCGGCTACACCTTC.

CDR3 residues: CASSLQGTRMNTEAFF. The CDR3 DNA reads as TGTGCCAGCAGTCTACAGGGAACAAGAATGAACACTGAAGCTTTCTTT. V gene TRBV7-3 combines with J gene TRBJ1-1, with D perhaps matching TRBD1 (6 bases). The CDR3 covers 16 residues. Germline V CDR1 and CDR2: SGHTA, FQGTGA. Deletions cut 6 bases from V and 0 bases from J, with 17 bases between.

The chain uses TRBV2 and TRBJ1-2; TRBD1 agrees at 9 bases. In germline, CDR1 is SNHLY, CDR2 FYNNEI. The ends lost 4 bases at V and 3 bases at J; junction bases unmatched: 6. The CDR3 length is 15 residues. This CDR3 reads CASSVAQGADYGYTF. CDR3 DNA sequence: TGTGCCAGCAGTGTAGCACAGGGGGCAGACTATGGCTACACCTTC.

This clone was counted only a few times. The V and J genes are TRBV20-1 and TRBJ2-1; 9 bases map to TRBD2. The germline V gene has CDR1 DFQATT and CDR2 SNEGSKA (reference sequence). The CDR3 extends over 11 amino acids. V gave up 5 bases and J gave up 14 bases; unmatched junction bases: 7. The CDR3 spells CSAQGLAREFF. In DNA form, the CDR3 reads TGCAGTGCTCAAGGACTAGCGAGGGAGTTCTTC.

The genes are TRBV27 and TRBJ1-2; 8 bases fit TRBD1. This CDR3 comprises 14 residues. V lost 5 bases, J lost 7 bases, and 9 bases stayed unmatched. Germline CDR1 reads MNHEY; CDR2 reads SMNVEV (reference sequence). As DNA, the CDR3 is TGTGCCAGCAGTAACCCAGGGGGCGCGGGTGGCTACACCTTC. Encoded protein: CASSNPGGAGGYTF.

The chain is built from TRBV30 and TRBJ1-5; D might be TRBD1 (5 bases). The CDR3 spans 15 residues. The ends were cut back, 5 bases at V and 6 bases at J, with 20 bases in the middle. The germline gives CDR1 GTSNPN, CDR2 SVGIG (reference sequence). The CDR3 here is CAWDTGGAGSQPQHF. The CDR3 DNA reads TGTGCCTGGGACACAGGAGGGGCGGGAAGTCAGCCCCAGCATTTT.

This sequence joins TRBV28 and TRBJ2-7; 11 bases line up with TRBD2. V gave up 4 bases and J gave up 3 bases; unmatched junction bases: 8. The CDR3 totals 16 residues. The V gene's germline CDR1 is MDHEN and CDR2 SYDVKM. The CDR3 region has the DNA TGTGCCAGCAGTTCCCCTAGCGGGAGGCCCCTCTACGAGCAGTACTTC. Protein product: CASSSPSGRPLYEQYF.

The chain combines TRBV27 with TRBJ2-5; D is possibly TRBD2 (5 bases). Trimming took off 4 bases at V and 2 bases at J, with 20 bases between the two ends. The CDR3 is made up of 17 amino acids. In germline, CDR1 is MNHEY, CDR2 SMNVEV (reference sequence). The CDR3 is CASSSNLDGRGQETQYF. CDR3 nucleotide sequence: TGTGCCAGCAGTTCCAATTTAGATGGACGGGGACAAGAGACCCAGTACTTC.

The chain has TRBV7-8 and TRBJ2-7; tentatively, D is TRBD1 (5 bases). The length of the CDR3 is 15 residues. V was shortened by 7 bases and J by 5 bases, with 21 bases between the two germline ends. Germline assignment: CDR1 SGHVS and CDR2 FQNEAQ. In DNA form, the CDR3 reads TGTGCCAGCACCCTGGAAGGGGCAGGGTTGGACGAGCAGTACTTC. Residues: CASTLEGAGLDEQYF. Full variable domain (remainder filled in from reference TRBV7-8 and TRBJ2-7): GAGVSQSPRYKVAKRGQDVALRCDPISGHVSLFWYQQALGQGPEFLTYFQNEAQLDKSGLPSDRFFAERPEGSVSTLKIQRTQQEDSAVYLCASTLEGAGLDEQYFGPGTRLTVT.

This chain joins TRBV29-1 and TRBJ2-7, with D hard to call. The CDR3 has 16 residues. Deletions cut 4 bases from V and 2 bases from J, with 21 bases between. From germline, CDR1 is SQVTM and CDR2 ANQGSEA. Here the CDR3 DNA reads TGCAGCGTTGGGGCAGGTGGTCCCCTACCCCCCTACGAGCAGTACTTC. It codes for CSVGAGGPLPPYEQYF.

The rearrangement joins TRBV28 to TRBJ2-7; 7 nucleotides line up with TRBD1. The length of the CDR3 is 16 residues. The V gene's germline CDR1 is MDHEN and CDR2 SYDVKM. Trimming removed 2 bases from V and 5 bases from J; junction bases left unmatched: 12. CDR3 loop: CASSLRSYRGDDEQYF. The CDR3 DNA follows: TGTGCCAGCAGTTTACGGAGTTACAGGGGCGACGACGAGCAGTACTTC.

This CDR3 is CASSPRGQPPLNTEAFF. In DNA form, the CDR3 reads TGTGCCAGCTCACCACGGGGACAGCCTCCTTTGAACACTGAAGCTTTCTTT. The rearrangement uses TRBV18 and TRBJ1-1, with 7 nucleotides matching TRBD1. The V gene's germline CDR1 is KGHSH and CDR2 LQKENI. V gave up 1 base and J gave up 0 bases; unmatched junction bases: 8. The CDR3 is 17 amino acids.

V usage is TRBV27 and J usage is TRBJ1-1; TRBD1 matches 7 bases. The V gene end was trimmed by 3 bases and the J gene end by 2 bases; junction bases not matched to a gene: 6. CDR1 is MNHEY, CDR2 SMNVEV, per germline (reference sequence). The CDR3 length is 15 residues. CDR3 sequence reads: CASSLLRDSNTEAFF. The CDR3 region has the DNA TGTGCCAGCAGTTTGCTCCGGGACAGTAACACTGAAGCTTTCTTT.

J is TRBJ1-2 and V is TRBV7-9; no clear D gene. CDR1 and CDR2 from the germline V gene are SEHNR and FQNEAQ (reference sequence). V lost 4 bases to trimming and J lost 2 bases, with 11 bases between them. This CDR3 has 14 residues. This CDR3 reads CASSSRVLNYGYTF. CDR3 nucleotide sequence: TGTGCCAGCAGCTCCCGGGTTTTGAACTATGGCTACACCTTC.

There are a few counts of this clone. This chain connects TRBV28 to TRBJ2-1, with 11 bases identical to TRBD1. Germline values: CDR1 MDHEN, CDR2 SYDVKM. V dropped 0 bases and J dropped 8; count of bases not matched to a gene: 3. CDR3 length equals 15 residues. The CDR3 spells CASSLWGTGGDEQFF. CDR3 DNA sequence: TGTGCCAGCAGTTTATGGGGGACAGGGGGGGATGAGCAGTTCTTC. The complete variable domain, with remaining parts taken from reference TRBV28 and TRBJ2-1, reads DVKVTQSSRYLVKRTGEKVFLECVQDMDHENMFWYRQDPGLGLRLIYFSYDVKMKEKGDIPEGYSVSREKKERFSLILESASTNQTSMYLCASSLWGTGGDEQFFGPGTRLTVL.

This chain uses TRBV30 with TRBJ2-4; TRBD2 matches 11 bases. The ends lost 3 bases at V and 10 bases at J; junction bases unmatched: 5. The CDR3 covers 13 residues. Per the germline V gene, CDR1 is GTSNPN and CDR2 is SVGIG (reference sequence). CDR3 nucleotide sequence: TGTGCCTGGAGCGCCGGACTAGCGGGTATTCAGTACTTC. Translating gives CAWSAGLAGIQYF.

V and J are TRBV28 and TRBJ1-4; D ambiguous. The V gene's germline CDR1 is MDHEN and CDR2 SYDVKM. V lost 6 bases and J lost 8, with 13 bases in between. The CDR3 runs to 13 residues. The CDR3 region is CASSPGREEKLFF. The CDR3 region has the DNA TGTGCCAGCAGCCCAGGAAGGGAGGAAAAACTGTTTTTT.

This clone was seen a handful of times. This sequence joins TRBV4-1 and TRBJ1-2; a possible D gene is TRBD1 (5 bases). The ends were cut back, 3 bases at V and 8 bases at J, with 19 bases in the middle. CDR1 and CDR2 (germline): MGHRA, YSYEKL. The CDR3 runs to 15 residues. CDR3 amino acids: CASSHPRGGRRGYTF. DNA for the CDR3: TGCGCCAGCAGCCACCCCCGGGGGGGGAGGAGAGGCTACACCTTC.